These 20 T cell receptor beta chains were sequenced from one sample in a study of vaccination effects on CD4 cells after COVID-19. Assay used: immunoSEQ multiplex PCR; TCRdb lists only in-frame clones, some missing. The table includes about 45,000 clones, approximately 81% detected once. These receptors lack a known antigen. After around nine days in culture, the CD4+ T cells were isolated. The sequences come from CD4+ T cells from PBMCs cultured without peptide, collected before COVID-19 vaccination. The receptors come from a human donor who had a prior SARS-CoV-2 infection.

This clone has a handful of counts. The rearrangement links TRBV3-1 (or the pseudogene TRBV3-2) to TRBJ2-2; tentative D call: TRBD1 (6 bases). CDR1 is LGHDT and CDR2 is YNNKEL in the germline V gene (reference sequence). The length of the CDR3 is 13 residues. Trimming took 6 bases from V and 7 from J, leaving 12 bases between them. The DNA for the CDR3 is TGTGCCAGCAGGCCTAACAGGGTCGGGGAGCTGTTTTTT. It is translated as CASRPNRVGELFF.

The chain couples TRBV7-3 to TRBJ2-1; D is possibly TRBD2 (7 bases). This CDR3 contains 15 residues. Trimming took off 1 base at V and 2 bases at J, with 9 bases between the two ends. Germline-derived CDR1 and CDR2 are SGHTA and FQGTGA. The CDR3: CASSLRRGPYNEQFF. CDR3 in DNA: TGTGCCAGCAGCTTAAGGCGGGGGCCCTACAATGAGCAGTTCTTC.

The J gene is TRBJ2-1, the V gene TRBV20-1; the D is unclear. In germline, CDR1 is DFQATT, CDR2 SNEGSKA (reference sequence). V was pared by 3 bases and J by 2 bases, with 17 bases between. This CDR3 has 16 amino acids. CDR3 loop: CSASGVLRGPYNEQFF. In DNA, the CDR3 is TGCAGTGCTAGTGGGGTCTTGCGCGGACCCTACAATGAGCAGTTCTTC.

This clone turned up a few times. The V and J genes are TRBV6-5 and TRBJ1-2; perhaps TRBD1 as D (6 bases). V was pared by 2 bases and J by 8 bases, with 15 bases between. This CDR3 contains 14 residues. Germline V gene sequence: CDR1 MNHEY, CDR2 SVGAGI. CDR3 nucleotides: TGTGCCAGCAGTTACACCGAACAGGGATCCGGCTACACCTTC. As protein: CASSYTEQGSGYTF.

The chain links TRBV11-1 to TRBJ1-2; D unclear. The CDR3 runs 13 residues. In germline, CDR1 is SGHAT, CDR2 FQDESV (reference sequence). V dropped 3 bases and J dropped 2 bases, with 7 bases sitting between them. CDR3: CASSLGYNYGYTF. CDR3 DNA sequence: TGTGCCAGCAGCTTGGGGTACAACTATGGCTACACCTTC.

The gene calls are TRBV4-1 and TRBJ2-3; D ambiguous. Germline V gives CDR1 MGHRA, CDR2 YSYEKL. V gave up 0 bases and J gave up 8 bases, with 15 bases separating them. CDR3 length: 15 residues. CDR3 amino acids: CASSQDYPAQGTQYF. The CDR3 bases are TGCGCCAGCAGCCAAGATTACCCCGCACAAGGTACGCAGTATTTT.

About this clone: In the same sample, other DNA sequences code for this CDR3. V gene TRBV3-1 (or the pseudogene TRBV3-2) combines with J gene TRBJ1-1, with D maybe TRBD1 (6 bases). The CDR3 spans 14 residues. The V gene's germline CDR1 is LGHDT and CDR2 YNNKEL (reference sequence). Trimming shortened V by 4 bases and J by 5 bases, and 14 bases separated the two germline ends. This chain's CDR3 is CASSLQGGDTEAFF. Here the CDR3 DNA reads TGTGCCAGCAGCCTACAGGGTGGTGATACTGAAGCTTTCTTT.

V usage is TRBV30 and J usage is TRBJ2-3, with 14 bases that match TRBD2. The V gene's germline CDR1 is GTSNPN and CDR2 SVGIG (reference sequence). The CDR3 covers 17 residues. J gave up 5 bases and V 0 bases, and 7 bases lay outside the gene matches. Written as DNA, the CDR3 is TGTGCCTGGAGTGTAGATCGGACTAGCGGGGGGCTAGATACGCAGTATTTT. Translating it yields CAWSVDRTSGGLDTQYF.

V is TRBV18 and J is TRBJ2-5; TRBD1 might be the D (6 bases). V lost 6 bases and J 5 bases, leaving 13 bases between the germline ends. The CDR3 extends over 13 amino acids. In germline, CDR1 is KGHSH, CDR2 LQKENI. The CDR3 DNA sequence: TGTGCCAGCTCTCCTCCAGGGGCGGAGACCCAGTACTTC. Protein product: CASSPPGAETQYF.

This clone was seen only a few times. V is TRBV12-3 or TRBV12-4 and J is TRBJ1-6, with TRBD1 as a possible D gene (5 bases). This CDR3 spans 12 amino acids. The V and J ends lost 3 bases and 10 bases respectively, with 7 bases between them. The CDR3 nucleotides read TGTGCCAGCAGTTTCTGGGGGTCACCCCTCCACTTT. This sequence encodes CASSFWGSPLHF.

The chain links TRBV24-1 to TRBJ2-7; D is unresolved. The V and J ends lost 4 bases and 0 bases respectively, with 6 bases between them. The CDR3 extends over 13 amino acids. The germline V gene has CDR1 KGHDR and CDR2 SFDVKD. The CDR3 DNA reads as TGTGCCACCAGTGACCCGATCTCCTACGAGCAGTACTTC. This gives the protein CATSDPISYEQYF.

This rearrangement joins TRBV2 to TRBJ2-3; 7 nucleotides line up with TRBD1. V lost 6 bases, J lost 1 base, and 4 bases stayed unmatched. The CDR3 length is 14 residues. Germline values: CDR1 SNHLY, CDR2 FYNNEI. CDR3 nucleotides: TGTGCCAGCAGGAAAGGACAGGGCACAGATACGCAGTATTTT. Residues: CASRKGQGTDTQYF.

The V call is TRBV24-1, the J call TRBJ1-2; a possible D gene is TRBD1 (5 bases). Trimming left V 4 bases short and J 7 bases short, with 18 bases between. The CDR3 spans 15 residues. The germline gives CDR1 KGHDR, CDR2 SFDVKD. The CDR3 reads CATSDTQKGRIGYTF. In nucleotides, the CDR3 is TGTGCCACCAGTGACACACAAAAGGGGAGGATTGGCTACACCTTC.

A single count supports this clone. The chain is built from TRBV21-1 and TRBJ2-7; the D call in the table, TRBD1, was not verified against the DNA. TRBV21-1 is a pseudogene. The CDR3 consists of 11 residues. CDR3 loop: CASSNSYEQYF. In nucleotides, the CDR3 is TGTGCCAGCAGCAACAGCTACGAGCAGTACTTC.

The rearrangement uses TRBV5-5 and TRBJ2-7; D is unresolved. The CDR3 has 15 residues. V was shortened by 4 bases and J by 0 bases, with 14 bases between the two germline ends. Germline values: CDR1 SGHKS, CDR2 YYEKEE (reference sequence). Here the CDR3 reads CASSTADGRSYEQYF. DNA of the CDR3: TGTGCCAGCAGCACCGCAGACGGTCGCTCCTACGAGCAGTACTTC. Based on the CDR3 plus reference TRBV5-5 and TRBJ2-7, the full variable domain is DAGVTQSPTHLIKTRGQQVTLRCSPISGHKSVSWYQQVLGQGPQFIFQYYEKEERGRGNFPDRFSARQFPNYSSELNVNALLLGDSALYLCASSTADGRSYEQYFGPGTRLTVT.

The chain has TRBV12-3 or TRBV12-4 and TRBJ2-6, with D unresolved. The V end lost 8 bases, the J end lost 3 bases, and 8 bases lay between the germline ends. This CDR3 has 13 amino acids. CDR3 in amino acids: CASSLVGANVLTF. DNA of the CDR3: TGTGCCAGCTCCCTTGTTGGGGCCAACGTCCTGACTTTC.

This clone has just a few counts. This chain uses TRBV6-6 with TRBJ2-3; D might be TRBD2 (6 bases). Germline V gene sequence: CDR1 MNHNY, CDR2 SVGAGI (reference sequence). The CDR3 has 14 residues. Trimming removed 6 bases from V and 6 bases from J, with 16 bases in between. CDR3 sequence reads: CASSSSLASDTQYF. CDR3 nucleotide sequence: TGTGCCAGCAGCTCCTCACTAGCTTCGGATACGCAGTATTTT.

V usage is TRBV3-1 (or the pseudogene TRBV3-2) and J usage is TRBJ2-7, with a tentative D call TRBD2 (5 bases). CDR3 length: 15 amino acids. Germline V lookup: CDR1 LGHDT, CDR2 YNNKEL (reference sequence). V was clipped by 3 bases and J by 2 bases, with 14 bases between them. The CDR3 loop is CASSHIAGGTYEQYF. The CDR3 DNA sequence: TGTGCCAGCAGCCATATCGCGGGTGGGACCTACGAGCAGTACTTC.

This clone was detected a few times. The chain carries TRBV9 and TRBJ1-2, with 8 bases lining up with TRBD1. CDR3 length: 12 residues. Germline lookup yields CDR1 SGDLS and CDR2 YYNGEE. The V gene end was trimmed by 1 base and the J gene end by 14 bases; junction bases not matched to a gene: 7. For the CDR3, the DNA is TGTGCCAGCAGCGTACATCAGGGGGCGAGGACCTTC. Translated, it gives CASSVHQGARTF.

The chain has TRBV30 and TRBJ2-5; tentatively, D is TRBD2 (6 bases). The CDR3 spans 14 residues. Deletions cut 4 bases from V and 4 bases from J, with 16 bases between. Germline CDR1 GTSNPN, CDR2 SVGIG (reference sequence). The CDR3 protein is CAWTSGSLGETQYF. CDR3 coding DNA: TGTGCCTGGACGAGCGGGTCGTTAGGAGAGACCCAGTACTTC.